In its sample, the clone carrying this TCR beta chain was seen a few times. What it recognizes is unknown. The sample belongs to a study of shared clonotypes between healthy human individuals. Study observations and caveats: Expectations were that clonotype sharing among donors would be affected by sequencing depth. Owing to a small donor count, the genetic and exposure-history diversity represented was limited. Sharing across four donors was highest in naive CD4 (around 5%) and lowest in memory CD8 (about 0.4%). Non-shared clonotypes had lower generation probabilities than those shared by all four donors.

Some clones are missing from TCRdb's copy, which holds only in-frame ones; the method was immunoSEQ multiplex PCR. The sample has approximately 700,000 clones; less than 80% are singletons. This clonotype was obtained from a woman aged 25 to 39 in good health. Material: memory CD4+ T cells sorted from blood. Indicated subset: CD45RA-negative fraction.

In nucleotides, the CDR3 is TGTGCCAGCAGTTTATCCTCAGATACGCAGTATTTT. Translation: CASSLSSDTQYF. V and J are TRBV28 and TRBJ2-3; no definite D call. Germline CDR1 MDHEN, CDR2 SYDVKM. This CDR3 contains 12 residues. Trimming removed 1 base from V and 4 bases from J, with 3 bases in between.